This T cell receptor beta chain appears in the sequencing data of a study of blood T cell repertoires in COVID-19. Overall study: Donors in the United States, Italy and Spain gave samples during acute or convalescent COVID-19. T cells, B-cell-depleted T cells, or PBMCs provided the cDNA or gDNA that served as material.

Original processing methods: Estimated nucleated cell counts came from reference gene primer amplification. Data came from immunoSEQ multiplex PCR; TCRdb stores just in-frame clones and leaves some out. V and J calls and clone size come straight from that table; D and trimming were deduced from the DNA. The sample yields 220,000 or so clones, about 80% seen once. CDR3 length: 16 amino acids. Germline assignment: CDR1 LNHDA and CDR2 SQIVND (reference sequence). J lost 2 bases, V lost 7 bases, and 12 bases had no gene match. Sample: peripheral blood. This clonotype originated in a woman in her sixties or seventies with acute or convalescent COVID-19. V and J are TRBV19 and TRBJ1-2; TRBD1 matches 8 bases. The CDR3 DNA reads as TGTGCCAGTACTGCTGTCGGGCAGGGGGCGAACTATGGCTACACCTTC. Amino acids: CASTAVGQGANYGYTF.